This T cell receptor (beta chain) was sequenced for a study of radiotherapy plus CTLA-4 blockade in lung cancer. Across the study: Of all patients, around 19% responded objectively and approximately 31% showed disease control. Study-wide findings and caveats: Peripheral blood showed expansion of tumor-derived TCR clones after radiotherapy and ipilimumab. Reports state that early shifts in blood T cell clones, with interferon-beta, best predicted response.

Using immunoSEQ multiplex PCR, the repertoire was profiled, and TCRdb retains in-frame clones only, with some absent. The sample holds more than 90,000 clones, about 83% seen once. Germline V gene sequence: CDR1 SGHRS, CDR2 YFSETQ. V shed 0 bases and J 4 bases; nucleotides not matched to a gene: 7. This CDR3 contains 16 residues. The table lists this clone with many counts. Its specificity is unknown. This receptor was obtained from a human donor with non-small cell lung cancer who had a partial response to radiotherapy plus ipilimumab. Sample: peripheral blood, taken from a patient treated with radiotherapy plus ipilimumab. This chain joins TRBV5-1 and TRBJ1-2; 9 nucleotides align to TRBD1. As DNA, the CDR3 is TGCGCCAGCAGCTTGGGGCAGCCGGGACAGGGCTATGGCTACACCTTC. Its protein product is CASSLGQPGQGYGYTF.